This entry lists 28 T cell receptor beta chains sequenced from one sample in a study of T-cell reconstitution after alpha-beta-depleted transplantation in children. Unique molecular identifiers were incorporated during preparation of the TCRbeta library. TCRdb called the PCR reads again in MiXCR, with one record for every CDR3 protein. The data show approximately 100,000 distinct CDR3 sequences, less than 15% seen once. The specimen comprised PBMCs from the stem cell graft donor, sampled from the stem cell graft. All receptors come from a human donor who donated a stem cell graft to a child with inherited bone marrow failure.

This clonotype was recorded many times. The chain employs TRBV28 and TRBJ2-7; 7 nucleotides align to TRBD2. CDR3 size: 14 residues. Looked up from germline, CDR1 is MDHEN and CDR2 is SYDVKM. V lost 4 bases and J lost 5; bases outside the gene matches: 8. CDR3 nucleotides: TGTGCCAGCAGTTCACCGGGACTAATCAACGAGCAGTACTTC. This translates into CASSSPGLINEQYF.

In its sample, this clonotype was seen many times. The V call is TRBV5-1, the J call TRBJ2-3, with D maybe TRBD1 (6 bases). The CDR3 has 14 amino acids. Germline-derived CDR1 and CDR2 are SGHRS and YFSETQ. Trimming stripped 4 bases from V and 0 bases from J, with 9 bases between. The DNA of the CDR3 is TGCGCCAGCAGCAACGGACAGAGCACAGATACGCAGTATTTT. This gives the protein CASSNGQSTDTQYF.

This clonotype was detected only a few times. In DNA form, the CDR3 reads TGTGCCAGCAGCTTGAGGGGCGGGGCCCAACGCAGGGAGCAGTACTTC. Amino acid sequence: CASSLRGGAQRREQYF. This chain connects TRBV7-2 to TRBJ2-7; TRBD2 might be the D (6 bases). The germline V and J ends were trimmed by 3 bases and 7 bases, with 22 bases remaining between them. Germline-derived CDR1 and CDR2 are SGHTA and FQGNSA. The CDR3 is 16 amino acids.

This clonotype showed up many times. The chain recombines TRBV11-3 with TRBJ2-5; weak D call: TRBD2 (5 bases). CDR1 and CDR2 (germline): SGHNT, YENEEA. The V end lost 8 bases, the J end lost 5 bases, and 15 bases lay between the germline ends. There are 13 residues in the CDR3. Here the CDR3 DNA reads TGTGCCAGCTCTAGGAGTGGGAGTGAGACCCAGTACTTC. This translates into CASSRSGSETQYF.

This clonotype was seen a few times. The chain has TRBV7-2 and TRBJ1-4; 9 bases fit TRBD1. CDR3 length: 14 amino acids. Per germline, CDR1 SGHTA and CDR2 FQGNSA. Trimming removed 5 bases from V and 6 bases from J; junction bases left unmatched: 4. The CDR3 DNA is TGTGCCAGCAGCCGGCGGGACAGGGATGAAAAACTGTTTTTT. The encoded protein is CASSRRDRDEKLFF. The full variable domain, rest sourced from reference TRBV7-2 and TRBJ1-4, is GAGVSQSPSNKVTEKGKDVELRCDPISGHTALYWYRQSLGQGLEFLIYFQGNSAPDKSGLPSDRFSAERTGGSVSTLTIQRTQQEDSAVYLCASSRRDRDEKLFFGSGTQLSVL.

This clonotype was seen at least ten times. The chain joins TRBV5-1 to TRBJ2-1; 9 bases are shared with TRBD2. V dropped 0 bases and J dropped 9; count of bases not matched to a gene: 7. Germline V lookup: CDR1 SGHRS, CDR2 YFSETQ. The CDR3 runs to 15 residues. Written as DNA, the CDR3 is TGCGCCAGCAGCTTGGGCCTAGCGGGATCTCGTGAGCAGTTCTTC. The encoded protein is CASSLGLAGSREQFF.

V and J are TRBV5-4 and TRBJ2-7; 9 nucleotides agree with TRBD2. This CDR3 region has 13 residues. Trimming at V came to 10 bases and at J to 3 bases, leaving 8 bases not matched to a gene. The germline V gene encodes CDR1 SGHNT and CDR2 YYREEE (reference sequence). Here the CDR3 reads CAYGVAGDYEQYF. The CDR3 bases are TGTGCCTACGGGGTAGCGGGAGACTACGAGCAGTACTTC.

There are many counts of this clonotype. The CDR3 loop reads CASIPEFSTDTQYF. As DNA, the CDR3 is TGTGCCAGCATTCCAGAGTTCTCCACAGATACGCAGTATTTT. The chain couples TRBV28 to TRBJ2-3; no firm D call. This CDR3 comprises 14 residues. From germline, CDR1 is MDHEN and CDR2 SYDVKM. V gave up 7 bases and J gave up 2 bases, with 13 bases separating them.

In this sample, this clonotype turned up many times. The J gene is TRBJ1-5, the V gene TRBV19, with D possibly TRBD1 on 6 matching bases. Germline V CDR1 and CDR2: LNHDA, SQIVND (reference sequence). Trimming removed 6 bases at V and 0 bases at J, with 15 bases between. CDR3 length: 16 residues. The CDR3 protein is CASSVLQDSSNQPQHF. The DNA of the CDR3 is TGTGCCAGTAGCGTATTACAGGACAGTAGCAATCAGCCCCAGCATTTT. Complete variable domain (other parts from reference TRBV19 and TRBJ1-5): DGGITQSPKYLFRKEGQNVTLSCEQNLNHDAMYWYRQDPGQGLRLIYYSQIVNDFQKGDIAEGYSVSREKKESFPLTVTSAQKNPTAFYLCASSVLQDSSNQPQHFGDGTRLSIL.

This clonotype was observed at least ten times. V usage is TRBV5-1 and J usage is TRBJ2-2, with 10 bases that match TRBD2. Germline CDR1 reads SGHRS; CDR2 reads YFSETQ. The J segment lost 4 bases and the V segment lost 5 bases, leaving 5 bases of the junction unmatched. The CDR3 runs 15 residues. This CDR3 reads CASRQLAGSTGELFF. DNA for the CDR3: TGCGCCAGCAGACAACTAGCGGGAAGCACCGGGGAGCTGTTTTTT.

This clonotype showed up many times. The rearrangement uses TRBV20-1 and TRBJ1-1, with D possibly being TRBD1 (5 bases). V lost 5 bases and J 3 bases, leaving 7 bases between the germline ends. The CDR3 loop spans 11 amino acids. Germline CDR1 DFQATT, CDR2 SNEGSKA (reference sequence). CDR3 residues: CSARGDTEAFF. DNA for the CDR3: TGCAGTGCTCGGGGGGACACTGAAGCTTTCTTT.

This clonotype was found many times. The chain has TRBV6-2 or TRBV6-3 and TRBJ1-1; maybe TRBD1 (5 bases). The CDR3 runs 14 residues. The V and J ends lost 2 bases and 1 base respectively, with 8 bases between them. Germline lookup yields CDR1 MNHEY and CDR2 SVGEGT. The CDR3 coding sequence is TGTGCCAGCAGTTACAGGGGAGGGAACACTGAAGCTTTCTTT. It is translated as CASSYRGGNTEAFF.

This clonotype was recorded many times. The rearrangement uses TRBV4-3 and TRBJ2-1; 7 bases are a match to TRBD2. CDR1 and CDR2 from the germline V gene are LGHNA and YSLEER. V lost 0 bases to trimming and J lost 8 bases; unmatched junction nucleotides: 10. This CDR3 spans 16 amino acids. CDR3 amino acids: CASSQDRLARVHEQFF. In DNA form, the CDR3 reads TGCGCCAGCAGCCAAGATCGACTAGCTAGGGTCCATGAGCAGTTCTTC.

At least ten counts were recorded for this clonotype. The gene calls are TRBV18 and TRBJ2-5, with D possibly TRBD2 on 6 matching bases. The CDR3 totals 15 residues. V was pared by 2 bases and J by 4 bases, with 14 bases between. Germline-derived CDR1 and CDR2 are KGHSH and LQKENI. The CDR3 DNA reads TGTGCCAGCTCACCAACAGCGGGCGGGCTAGAGACCCAGTACTTC. This sequence encodes CASSPTAGGLETQYF.

This clonotype was counted many times. The J gene is TRBJ2-6, the V gene TRBV20-1, with 8 nucleotides matching TRBD1. The CDR3 covers 14 residues. With 3 bases clipped from V and 3 bases from J, the junction kept 1 base outside the gene matches. CDR1 and CDR2 from the germline V gene are DFQATT and SNEGSKA (reference sequence). This CDR3 reads CSARDRVGANVLTF. The CDR3 region has the DNA TGCAGTGCTAGGGACAGGGTTGGGGCCAACGTCCTGACTTTC.

This clonotype was recorded many times. The V and J genes are TRBV24-1 and TRBJ1-3, with D unclear. The V end lost 3 bases, the J end lost 1 base, and 9 bases lay between the germline ends. Looked up from germline, CDR1 is KGHDR and CDR2 is SFDVKD. The CDR3 has 15 amino acids. The CDR3 is CATSDPRGSGNTIYF. CDR3 sequence (DNA): TGTGCCACCAGTGATCCAAGAGGATCTGGAAACACCATATATTTT.

This clonotype has more than one count but fewer than ten. This chain joins TRBV15 and TRBJ2-3; TRBD2 aligns across 9 bases. Germline V gene lookup returns CDR1 LNHNV and CDR2 YYDKDF (reference sequence). V shed 3 bases, J shed 2 bases, and the junction held 12 bases outside the gene matches. The CDR3 sequence is 18 residues long. The CDR3 region is CATSRGLSGGGFTDTQYF. DNA for the CDR3: TGTGCCACCAGCAGGGGTCTTAGCGGGGGAGGATTCACAGATACGCAGTATTTT.

This clonotype occurred once. A read error may be the cause here, since a much bigger clone is one base away. The genes are TRBV5-6 and TRBJ2-4, with D perhaps matching TRBD1 (5 bases). V lost 4 bases and J 6 bases, leaving 14 bases between the germline ends. Germline-derived CDR1 and CDR2 are SGHDT and YYEEEE. This CDR3 spans 14 amino acids. CDR3 in amino acids: CASSTRADGNIQYF. Written as DNA, the CDR3 is TGTGCCAGCAGCACCAGGGCCGATGGAAACATTCAGTACTTC.

This clonotype appeared many times. The CDR3 sequence is CSVGTASYEQYF. The CDR3 nucleotides read TGCAGCGTTGGCACAGCCTCCTACGAGCAGTACTTC. This chain uses TRBV29-1 with TRBJ2-7; D not resolved. The germline CDR1 and CDR2 sequences are SQVTM and ANQGSEA. Deletions cut 4 bases from V and 0 bases from J, with 7 bases between. CDR3 length: 12 amino acids.

This clonotype was seen many times. The chain recombines TRBV7-9 with TRBJ1-1, with D unclear. The germline CDR1 and CDR2 sequences are SEHNR and FQNEAQ (reference sequence). The CDR3 has 15 amino acids. V shed 2 bases and J shed 0 bases, with 10 bases lying between them. The CDR3 sequence is CASSLIGDLNTEAFF. In DNA, the CDR3 is TGTGCCAGCAGCTTAATCGGAGACTTGAACACTGAAGCTTTCTTT.

This clonotype was counted many times. The rearrangement links TRBV5-1 to TRBJ2-7, with a weak D call TRBD2 (6 bases). Germline V gene lookup returns CDR1 SGHRS and CDR2 YFSETQ. The V end lost 0 bases, the J end lost 4 bases, and 11 bases lay between the germline ends. The CDR3 is 14 amino acids. The CDR3 DNA reads TGCGCCAGCAGCTTGGCGGGAGTTTTGTACGAGCAGTACTTC. Protein sequence: CASSLAGVLYEQYF.

This clonotype was seen many times. This chain uses TRBV11-2 with TRBJ2-7, with D unresolved. CDR1 SGHAT and CDR2 FQNNGV come from the germline V gene. The CDR3 length is 13 residues. Trimming shortened V by 4 bases and J by 2 bases, and 9 bases separated the two germline ends. In DNA, the CDR3 is TGTGCCAGCAGCTCGTCGGACGCCTACGAGCAGTACTTC. Its protein is CASSSSDAYEQYF.

This clonotype was counted a few times. The chain joins TRBV2 to TRBJ2-1; D is ambiguous. Trimming took 3 bases from V and 3 from J, leaving 6 bases between them. CDR3 length equals 13 residues. CDR1 is SNHLY, CDR2 FYNNEI, per germline. This CDR3 reads CASSDGHYNEQFF. In DNA, the CDR3 is TGTGCCAGCAGTGACGGCCACTACAATGAGCAGTTCTTC.

In its sample, this clonotype was seen many times. The chain combines TRBV5-1 with TRBJ2-3; D may be TRBD1 (5 bases). V was pared by 4 bases and J by 0 bases, with 9 bases between. This CDR3 is built from 14 residues. Germline CDR1 SGHRS, CDR2 YFSETQ. CDR3 nucleotides: TGCGCCAGCAGCCCTGGGGCGAGCACAGATACGCAGTATTTT. Amino acids: CASSPGASTDTQYF.

This clonotype was counted many times. The rearrangement uses TRBV29-1 and TRBJ1-1, with D possibly being TRBD1 (6 bases). V was clipped by 6 bases and J by 5 bases, with 13 bases between them. This CDR3 has 12 amino acids. CDR1 and CDR2 (germline): SQVTM, ANQGSEA. The CDR3 DNA follows: TGCAGCGTCATACAGGGTGGGACTGAAGCTTTCTTT. As protein: CSVIQGGTEAFF.

This clonotype was detected ten times or more. This chain joins TRBV7-2 and TRBJ1-3; no definite D call. Trimming pared 3 bases from V and 0 bases from J, leaving 15 bases between. The germline gives CDR1 SGHTA, CDR2 FQGNSA. The CDR3 runs 17 residues. CDR3 region: CASSFIEDPLSGNTIYF. DNA for the CDR3: TGTGCCAGCAGCTTTATAGAGGACCCCCTCTCTGGAAACACCATATATTTT.

This clonotype was found many times. The chain joins TRBV12-3 or TRBV12-4 to TRBJ1-4; D call uncertain. V was clipped by 2 bases and J by 11 bases, with 6 bases between them. The CDR3 covers 11 residues. The CDR3 nucleotides read TGTGCCAGCAGTTTAATGGGGAAACTGTTTTTT. This encodes CASSLMGKLFF.

J is TRBJ2-5 and V is TRBV5-5; weak D call: TRBD2 (6 bases). This CDR3 is built from 14 residues. Germline values: CDR1 SGHKS, CDR2 YYEKEE (reference sequence). V was shortened by 1 base and J by 3 bases, with 10 bases between the two germline ends. CDR3 DNA sequence: TGTGCCAGCAGCTTGTGGCTAGCGAAAGAGACCCAGTACTTC. It is translated as CASSLWLAKETQYF.